This T cell receptor beta chain originates from a study of response to subunit inactivated influenza vaccine. Overall study findings and caveats: The authors proposed limited new T cell recruitment per seasonal influenza vaccination.

Between the trimmed V and J ends, which lost 3 bases and 4 bases, there was a span of 12 bases. The CDR3 loop spans 14 amino acids. Per the germline V gene, CDR1 is LNHDA and CDR2 is SQIVND (reference sequence). Concerning this clonotype itself: No antigen is known for it.

TCRdb reanalysed the RT-PCR reads using MiXCR and keeps one entry per CDR3 protein. Here the sample spans about 180,000 distinct CDR3 sequences, roughly 10% being singletons. The chain employs TRBV19 and TRBJ2-5; D is perhaps TRBD1 (6 bases). The sequence was obtained from a man aged 50 to 69 who received an inactivated influenza vaccine. Sequenced material: CD8+ T cells sorted from PBMCs, taken around 2 years after vaccination. DNA for the CDR3: TGTGCCAGTAGTATCGACAGGTTTGGAGAGACCCAGTACTTC. It specifies CASSIDRFGETQYF.